This T cell receptor (beta chain) was retrieved from a study of shared clonotypes between healthy human individuals. Per germline, CDR1 SGHAT and CDR2 FQNNGV. V lost 1 base and J 8 bases, leaving 15 bases between the germline ends. The CDR3 covers 15 residues. Assay: immunoSEQ multiplex PCR; the TCRdb copy retains only in-frame clones and omits some. The table records millions of clones, approximately 94% of them present only once. The rearrangement uses TRBV11-2 and TRBJ1-3; possibly TRBD1 for D (6 bases). This clonotype was obtained from a man aged 18 to 30 in good health. Sample: naive CD4+ T cells sorted from blood. Subset meaning: CD45RA+ positively selected. The CDR3 is CASSLVRQGLDTIYF. Written as DNA, the CDR3 is TGTGCCAGCAGCTTAGTTCGGCAGGGGCTCGACACCATATATTTT.